This passage covers 17 T cell receptor beta chains from one sample sequenced in a study of Tregs in tolerant kidney transplant recipients. Some clones are missing from TCRdb's copy, which holds only in-frame ones; the method was immunoSEQ multiplex PCR. The sample carries some 70,000 clones, roughly 89% recorded once. The sample consisted of CD4+ T cells from blood. The receptor source for this set is a human donor in good health.

Comment on this clone: At one of its ends the junction is not consistent with the germline gene, which may arise from a read error. The rearrangement links TRBV18 to TRBJ1-6; tentatively, D is TRBD1 (5 bases). The CDR3 loop spans 16 amino acids. In germline, CDR1 is KGHSH, CDR2 LQKENI. In nucleotides, the CDR3 is TGTGCCAGCTCCCCACGCCCGGGACGGAATAATTCACCCCTCCACTTT. This encodes CASSPRPGRNNSPLHF.

The chain has TRBV4-1 and TRBJ2-3; no definite D call. V was trimmed by 3 bases and J by 0 bases, leaving 4 bases between them. The CDR3 runs 13 residues. CDR1 and CDR2 from the germline V gene are MGHRA and YSYEKL. The CDR3 loop reads CASSQESTDTQYF. DNA for the CDR3: TGCGCCAGCAGCCAGGAGAGCACAGATACGCAGTATTTT.

V and J are TRBV18 and TRBJ2-5; possibly TRBD2 for D (6 bases). The CDR3 runs to 14 residues. V was shortened by 2 bases and J by 4 bases, with 11 bases between the two germline ends. Germline V gene data show CDR1 as KGHSH and CDR2 as LQKENI. CDR3 sequence (DNA): TGTGCCAGCTCACCAGGGGGGTCCCGAGAGACCCAGTACTTC. Translation gives CASSPGGSRETQYF.

V and J are TRBV18 and TRBJ2-3, with TRBD2 matching over 12 bases. The germline gives CDR1 KGHSH, CDR2 LQKENI. The CDR3 covers 18 residues. J gave up 9 bases and V 0 bases, and 13 bases lay outside the gene matches. This CDR3 is CASSPPGLAGGIGYTQYF. CDR3 DNA: TGTGCCAGCTCACCACCGGGGCTAGCGGGAGGGATCGGCTACACGCAGTATTTT.

The J gene is TRBJ2-2, the V gene TRBV11-3, with 15 bases that match TRBD2. There are 19 residues in the CDR3. Germline CDR1 is SGHNT and CDR2 is YENEEA. The ends lost 5 bases at V and 7 bases at J; junction bases unmatched: 14. The CDR3 DNA sequence: TGTGCCAGCAGCGGTAGAGGACTAGCGGGAGGGTTCGGGGTCGGGGAGCTGTTTTTT. This translates into CASSGRGLAGGFGVGELFF. The complete variable domain, with remaining parts taken from reference TRBV11-3 and TRBJ2-2, reads EAGVVQSPRYKIIEKKQPVAFWCNPISGHNTLYWYLQNLGQGPELLIRYENEEAVDDSQLPKDRFSAERLKGVDSTLKIQPAELGDSAVYLCASSGRGLAGGFGVGELFFGEGSRLTVL.

The chain employs TRBV5-1 and TRBJ2-2; D may be TRBD2 (6 bases). Trimming stripped 4 bases from V and 6 bases from J, with 10 bases between. The CDR3 extends over 13 amino acids. Germline assignment: CDR1 SGHRS and CDR2 YFSETQ. CDR3 in DNA: TGCGCCAGCAGCGCCGGGGGAGCCGGGGAGCTGTTTTTT. Encoded protein: CASSAGGAGELFF.

In its sample, this clone was seen once. The chain links TRBV11-1 to TRBJ2-2; the D is unclear. The CDR3 spans 14 residues. With 1 base removed from V and 2 bases from J, the gap between germline ends came to 5 bases. Germline CDR1 and CDR2: SGHAT and FQDESV (reference sequence). The DNA of the CDR3 is TGTGCCAGCAGCTTAGTCTTCAACACCGGGGAGCTGTTTTTT. Its protein product is CASSLVFNTGELFF.

As concerns this clone: This specimen includes other DNA sequences encoding the same CDR3. The chain is built from TRBV7-2 and TRBJ2-5, with no clear D. The CDR3 contains 12 residues. V was cut by 5 bases and J by 4 bases, with 8 bases left in between. Germline V gene lookup returns CDR1 SGHTA and CDR2 FQGNSA. CDR3 in amino acids: CASSLGPETQYF. CDR3 in DNA: TGTGCCAGCAGCCTAGGGCCAGAGACCCAGTACTTC.

The V and J genes are TRBV7-6 and TRBJ2-7, with D possibly matching TRBD2 (5 bases). Germline assignment: CDR1 SGHVS and CDR2 FNYEAQ. The CDR3 consists of 14 residues. Trimming took 1 base from V and 4 from J, leaving 11 bases between them. CDR3 in amino acids: CASSLVQAGYEQYF. CDR3 DNA: TGTGCCAGCAGCTTAGTCCAGGCGGGTTACGAGCAGTACTTC.

The chain links TRBV15 to TRBJ1-3; D unclear. V was clipped by 0 bases and J by 3 bases, with 21 bases between them. Germline values: CDR1 LNHNV, CDR2 YYDKDF (reference sequence). This CDR3 has 19 amino acids. The CDR3 loop reads CATSRDYGSGAGRGNTIYF. CDR3 in DNA: TGTGCCACCAGCAGAGATTACGGGAGCGGAGCCGGTCGTGGAAACACCATATATTTT.

The chain uses TRBV5-4 and TRBJ1-1; 9 nucleotides line up with TRBD1. The germline V gene encodes CDR1 SGHNT and CDR2 YYREEE (reference sequence). Trimming removed 5 bases from V and 6 bases from J; junction bases left unmatched: 14. This CDR3 contains 16 residues. The CDR3 DNA reads as TGTGCCAGCAGGGCCGGTAGTGGGACAGGGTGGGCTGAAGCTTTCTTT. As protein: CASRAGSGTGWAEAFF.

The chain carries TRBV15 and TRBJ2-4; D gene uncertain. Germline loops: CDR1 LNHNV, CDR2 YYDKDF (reference sequence). Trimming shortened V by 3 bases and J by 6 bases, and 21 bases separated the two germline ends. The CDR3 contains 17 residues. The CDR3 region has the DNA TGTGCCACCAGCAGGGCCGTTGCAGCAGGATTGGGAAACATTCAGTACTTC. Amino acids: CATSRAVAAGLGNIQYF. Complete variable domain (other parts from reference TRBV15 and TRBJ2-4): DAMVIQNPRYQVTQFGKPVTLSCSQTLNHNVMYWYQQKSSQAPKLLFHYYDKDFNNEADTPDNFQSRRPNTSFCFLDIRSPGLGDTAMYLCATSRAVAAGLGNIQYFGAGTRLSVL.

The chain employs TRBV2 and TRBJ2-7, with D possibly being TRBD2 (5 bases). From germline, CDR1 is SNHLY and CDR2 FYNNEI. The CDR3 is 12 amino acids. V gave up 8 bases and J gave up 9 bases, with 17 bases separating them. CDR3 bases: TGTGCCAGCCACAGACCGGGGTCGGGGCAGTACTTC. Residues: CASHRPGSGQYF.

This clone was recorded only once. The V and J genes are TRBV28 and TRBJ2-5; weak D call: TRBD2 (6 bases). The V gene's germline CDR1 is MDHEN and CDR2 SYDVKM. The CDR3 consists of 14 residues. The V end was cut by 1 base, the J end by 2 bases, with 8 bases between. DNA of the CDR3: TGTGCCAGCAGTTTATATAGCGGACAAGAGACCCAGTACTTC. Its translation: CASSLYSGQETQYF.

By proportion, this clone is medium-sized. This chain connects TRBV7-6 to TRBJ2-3; maybe TRBD1 (6 bases). The CDR3 has 16 residues. CDR1 SGHVS and CDR2 FNYEAQ come from the germline V gene. The V end lost 5 bases, the J end lost 3 bases, and 18 bases lay between the germline ends. CDR3 residues: CASSQSTGIGTDTQYF. For the CDR3, the DNA is TGTGCCAGCAGCCAATCTACAGGGATCGGGACAGATACGCAGTATTTT.

This chain joins TRBV6-5 and TRBJ1-3; D remains unclear. The length of the CDR3 is 15 residues. Germline loops: CDR1 MNHEY, CDR2 SVGAGI. Trimming took off 2 bases at V and 0 bases at J, with 8 bases between the two ends. The CDR3 region is CASSYSWSSGNTIYF. CDR3 DNA: TGTGCCAGCAGTTACAGCTGGTCCTCTGGAAACACCATATATTTT.

This chain links TRBV19 with TRBJ2-7, with TRBD2 as a possible D gene (5 bases). The V end lost 3 bases, the J end lost 3 bases, and 21 bases lay between the germline ends. The CDR3 is 17 residues long. The germline gives CDR1 LNHDA, CDR2 SQIVND (reference sequence). This CDR3 is CASSMRVHTVRHYEQYF. In DNA, the CDR3 is TGTGCCAGTAGTATGAGGGTTCATACAGTTCGCCACTACGAGCAGTACTTC.